A selection of T cell receptor beta chains follows, all from one sample in a study of blood T cell repertoires in COVID-19. The repertoire was sequenced with immunoSEQ multiplex PCR; TCRdb's copy has only in-frame clones and lacks some. There are approximately 20,000 clones in the sample; roughly nine tenths occur only once, and 6% to 8.5% lies in the top ten. Sequenced input: peripheral blood. The receptors were gathered from a human donor in a cohort sampled during active COVID-19. Each CDR3 is given with its conserved first and last residue. D genes are given only for firm matches. Clone size is shown for a subset of rows, as once, few, many or a class of expanded clone.

abundance	v_gene	j_gene	d_gene	CDR3aa	CDR3nt
.	TRBV3-1/TRBV3-2	TRBJ2-1	TRBD2	CASSQGWESGRAHEQFF	TGTGCCAGCAGCCAAGGGTGGGAAAGCGGGAGGGCTCATGAGCAGTTCTTC
.	TRBV6-2/TRBV6-3	TRBJ2-7	TRBD1	CASSGTGARGSYEQYF	TGTGCCAGCAGTGGGACAGGCGCAAGAGGATCCTACGAGCAGTACTTC
.	TRBV5-1	TRBJ1-1	TRBD1	CASNYGQGNEAFF	TGCGCCAGCAACTACGGACAGGGTAATGAAGCTTTCTTT
.	TRBV10-3	TRBJ2-6	TRBD2	CASRGGVFSTRSGANVLTF	TGTGCCTCTAGGGGAGGGGTCTTTTCCACACGCTCTGGGGCCAACGTCCTGACTTTC
.	TRBV27	TRBJ1-1	.	CASSSGAGNTEAFF	TGTGCCAGCAGTAGCGGGGCTGGGAACACTGAAGCTTTCTTT
once	TRBV12-3/TRBV12-4	TRBJ1-2	.	CASSLAREGYTF	TGTGCCAGCAGTTTAGCAAGGGAGGGCTACACCTTC
.	TRBV3-1/TRBV3-2	TRBJ2-7	.	CASSLKTYEQYF	TGTGCCAGCAGCCTCAAAACCTACGAGCAGTACTTC
.	TRBV6-5	TRBJ1-1	TRBD1	CASTRGQGGTEAFF	TGTGCCAGCACTCGCGGACAGGGAGGCACTGAAGCTTTCTTT
.	TRBV19	TRBJ1-2	.	CASSDQGRGYTF	TGTGCCAGTAGTGACCAGGGTAGGGGATACACCTTC
.	TRBV11-3	TRBJ2-7	.	CASSVSLNSYEQYF	TGTGCCAGCAGCGTAAGCCTGAACTCCTACGAGCAGTACTTC
once	TRBV6-5	TRBJ1-6	.	CASSNGQNSPLHF	TGTGCCAGCAGTAACGGACAGAATTCACCCCTCCACTTT
.	TRBV7-6	TRBJ2-1	TRBD1	CASSLGQGVGEQFF	TGTGCCAGCAGCCTGGGACAGGGGGTAGGTGAGCAGTTCTTC
.	TRBV5-1	TRBJ1-1	TRBD1	CASSLDLGQGWNTEAFF	TGCGCCAGCAGCTTGGATTTGGGACAGGGGTGGAACACTGAAGCTTTCTTT
once	TRBV9	TRBJ1-3	TRBD1	CASRLGQGTGNTIYF	TGTGCCAGCCGATTGGGACAGGGTACCGGAAACACCATATATTTT
.	TRBV6-5	TRBJ1-3	TRBD1	CASRRQGTGNTIYF	TGTGCCAGCAGGCGACAGGGCACGGGAAACACCATATATTTT
.	TRBV2	TRBJ1-2	TRBD1	CASTPDRGNYGYTF	TGTGCCAGCACCCCCGACAGGGGGAACTATGGCTACACCTTC
.	TRBV25-1	TRBJ1-1	TRBD1	CASSEPGTANTEAFF	TGTGCCAGCAGTGAACCCGGGACAGCGAACACTGAAGCTTTCTTT
once	TRBV7-2	TRBJ2-5	TRBD2	CASSLTSGIQETQYF	TGTGCCAGCAGCTTAACTAGCGGGATACAAGAGACCCAGTACTTC
.	TRBV20-1	TRBJ2-3	.	CSAGGQDTQYF	TGCAGTGCCGGGGGGCAAGATACGCAGTATTTT
.	TRBV15	TRBJ2-4	.	CATSREGGGAGNKNIQYF	TGTGCCACCAGCAGAGAAGGGGGAGGGGCAGGGAATAAAAACATTCAGTACTTC
.	TRBV10-3	TRBJ1-4	.	CASGDGREKLFF	TGTGCCAGCGGGGATGGTCGCGAAAAACTGTTTTTT
.	TRBV7-8	TRBJ2-5	.	CASSLKWTGGPPEETQYF	TGTGCCAGCAGCTTAAAATGGACTGGCGGACCCCCCGAAGAGACCCAGTACTTC